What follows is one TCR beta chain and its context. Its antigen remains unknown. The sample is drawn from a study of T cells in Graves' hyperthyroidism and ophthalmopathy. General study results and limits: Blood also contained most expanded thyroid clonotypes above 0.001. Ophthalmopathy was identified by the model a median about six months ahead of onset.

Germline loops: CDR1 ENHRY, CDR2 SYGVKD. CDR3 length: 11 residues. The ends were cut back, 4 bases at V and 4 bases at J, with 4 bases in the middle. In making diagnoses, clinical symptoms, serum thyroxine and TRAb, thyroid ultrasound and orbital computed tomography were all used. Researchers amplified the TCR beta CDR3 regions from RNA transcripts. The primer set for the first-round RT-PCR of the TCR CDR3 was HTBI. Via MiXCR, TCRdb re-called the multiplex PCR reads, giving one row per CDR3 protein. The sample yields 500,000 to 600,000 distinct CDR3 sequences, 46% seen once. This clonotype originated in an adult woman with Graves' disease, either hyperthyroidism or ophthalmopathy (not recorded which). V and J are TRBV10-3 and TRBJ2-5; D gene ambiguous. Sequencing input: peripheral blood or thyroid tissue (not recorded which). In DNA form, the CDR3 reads TGTGCCATCAGTGTGGCAGAGACCCAGTACTTC. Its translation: CAISVAETQYF.